This passage covers 17 T cell receptor beta chains from one sample sequenced in a study of beta chain features in type 1 diabetes. Study-wide results and limits: Shortening of TCRB CDR3s, moderate but significant, appeared in all four CD4+ subsets of Type 1 diabetes patients.

Their antigens are not known. TCRB transcripts that were expressed got sequenced, as all of the isolated RNA had been reverse transcribed. Sequenced by immunoSEQ multiplex PCR; TCRdb stores in-frame clones only, minus some. This table has roughly 730,000 clones, 13% appearing once. The specimen was naive CD4+ T cells from blood. The receptors were gathered from a man aged 18 to 30 with type 1 diabetes.

There are a few counts of this clone. CDR3 DNA: TGCGCCAGCAGCCAAGTAAGGGGGACGAATCAGCCCCAGCATTTT. It yields the protein CASSQVRGTNQPQHF. The rearrangement links TRBV4-1 to TRBJ1-5; D perhaps matches TRBD1 (6 bases). Trimming removed 1 base from V and 4 bases from J, with 11 bases in between. CDR1 MGHRA and CDR2 YSYEKL come from the germline V gene. The CDR3 is made up of 15 amino acids.

This clone was observed a handful of times. V and J are TRBV19 and TRBJ1-6; D gene unclear. V gave up 0 bases and J gave up 11 bases, with 17 bases separating them. Germline assignment: CDR1 LNHDA and CDR2 SQIVND (reference sequence). There are 16 residues in the CDR3. The CDR3 coding sequence is TGTGCCAGTAGTATAGATTCTGGGCTACGGCCGACACCCCTCCACTTT. Translated: CASSIDSGLRPTPLHF.

The rearrangement joins TRBV27 to TRBJ1-1; 8 bases are a match to TRBD1. Germline V CDR1 and CDR2: MNHEY, SMNVEV (reference sequence). The V and J ends lost 4 bases and 10 bases, in that order; junction bases with no gene match: 8. The CDR3 has 13 amino acids. The CDR3 here is CASSSPGGSRAFF. As DNA, the CDR3 is TGTGCCAGCAGTTCGCCAGGGGGCTCCCGAGCTTTCTTT.

The chain is built from TRBV5-1 and TRBJ1-6; D unclear. This CDR3 has 15 amino acids. V dropped 0 bases and J dropped 8 bases, with 12 bases sitting between them. The V gene's germline CDR1 is SGHRS and CDR2 YFSETQ. The CDR3 loop reads CASSLAGNLDSPLHF. The CDR3, as DNA: TGCGCCAGCAGCTTGGCAGGAAACCTCGATTCACCCCTCCACTTT. The variable domain in full, with the rest retrieved from reference TRBV5-1 and TRBJ1-6, is KAGVTQTPRYLIKTRGQQVTLSCSPISGHRSVSWYQQTPGQGLQFLFEYFSETQRNKGNFPGRFSGRQFSNSRSEMNVSTLELGDSALYLCASSLAGNLDSPLHFGNGTRLTVT.

The gene calls are TRBV29-1 and TRBJ2-1; 11 bases are a match to TRBD2. From germline, CDR1 is SQVTM and CDR2 ANQGSEA. J lost 5 bases, V lost 6 bases, and 6 bases had no gene match. CDR3 length: 14 amino acids. The CDR3 region has the DNA TGCAGCGTCCTGGGACTAGCGGCCAACAATGAGCAGTTCTTC. It codes for CSVLGLAANNEQFF.

This clone has only a few counts. The chain joins TRBV4-1 to TRBJ2-3; a possible D gene is TRBD1 (5 bases). This CDR3 region has 15 residues. The germline CDR1 and CDR2 sequences are MGHRA and YSYEKL. V dropped 0 bases and J dropped 3 bases, with 10 bases sitting between them. The CDR3 bases are TGCGCCAGCAGCCAAGATGGAGCAGGGACAGATACGCAGTATTTT. This sequence encodes CASSQDGAGTDTQYF.

The chain joins TRBV28 to TRBJ1-6, with 8 bases matching TRBD1. Trimming at V came to 5 bases and at J to 7 bases, leaving 10 bases not matched to a gene. Germline CDR1 reads MDHEN; CDR2 reads SYDVKM. The CDR3 loop spans 16 amino acids. The CDR3 DNA reads as TGTGCCAGCAGTCCCATGACAGGGGTTAGGAATTCACCCCTCCACTTT. This encodes CASSPMTGVRNSPLHF.

This chain joins TRBV18 and TRBJ2-5; D not resolved. CDR3 length: 12 residues. Trimming left V 0 bases short and J 4 bases short, with 3 bases between. Germline V CDR1 and CDR2: KGHSH, LQKENI. The CDR3 region is CASSPPVETQYF. DNA of the CDR3: TGTGCCAGCTCACCACCCGTAGAGACCCAGTACTTC.

This clone was detected only a few times. The chain employs TRBV29-1 and TRBJ2-7; no definite D call. Germline V gives CDR1 SQVTM, CDR2 ANQGSEA. The CDR3 covers 12 residues. Between the trimmed V and J ends, which lost 2 bases and 1 base, there was a span of 6 bases. The CDR3, as DNA: TGCAGCGTTGAATTGGGGTCCTACGAGCAGTACTTC. Translation: CSVELGSYEQYF.

The chain combines TRBV30 with TRBJ1-1, with 8 bases identical to TRBD1. This CDR3 spans 15 amino acids. CDR1 and CDR2 from the germline V gene are GTSNPN and SVGIG (reference sequence). The junction had 10 bases not matched to a gene; V was cut back by 0 bases and J by 7 bases. Written as DNA, the CDR3 is TGTGCCTGGAGTGTTGTGACAGGGGAGGTTAATGAAGCTTTCTTT. Protein product: CAWSVVTGEVNEAFF.

J is TRBJ2-2 and V is TRBV28; the match to TRBD2 covers 9 bases. This CDR3 contains 15 residues. Trimming at V came to 4 bases and at J to 6 bases, leaving 6 bases not matched to a gene. Germline values: CDR1 MDHEN, CDR2 SYDVKM. DNA of the CDR3: TGTGCCAGCAGTTCCCCTAGCGGGGTGGCCGGGGAGCTGTTTTTT. Translated: CASSSPSGVAGELFF.

This clone occurred a few times. This chain uses TRBV7-6 with TRBJ2-7; 7 nucleotides agree with TRBD2. CDR1 and CDR2 (germline): SGHVS, FNYEAQ. The trim removed 5 bases at V and 2 bases at J, leaving 6 bases unmatched. This CDR3 spans 14 amino acids. The CDR3 DNA is TGTGCCAGCAGCCCAGCGGGACGGACCTACGAGCAGTACTTC. Translation: CASSPAGRTYEQYF.

The chain links TRBV30 to TRBJ2-3; 9 bases agree with TRBD1. The CDR3 length is 16 residues. V gave up 5 bases and J gave up 1 base; unmatched junction bases: 10. Germline CDR1 GTSNPN, CDR2 SVGIG (reference sequence). CDR3 loop: CAWDRGIGGGTDTQYF. The DNA of the CDR3 is TGTGCCTGGGACAGGGGGATTGGAGGTGGCACAGATACGCAGTATTTT.

This rearrangement joins TRBV28 to TRBJ2-7; no clear D gene. The CDR3 spans 14 residues. V was clipped by 3 bases and J by 7 bases, with 16 bases between them. CDR1 and CDR2 (germline): MDHEN, SYDVKM. CDR3 nucleotides: TGTGCCAGCAGTTTTCATCCGCGGATTGAGGAGCAGTACTTC. The encoded protein is CASSFHPRIEEQYF. Using reference TRBV28 and TRBJ2-7 for the parts outside the CDR3, the full variable domain is DVKVTQSSRYLVKRTGEKVFLECVQDMDHENMFWYRQDPGLGLRLIYFSYDVKMKEKGDIPEGYSVSREKKERFSLILESASTNQTSMYLCASSFHPRIEEQYFGPGTRLTVT.

This clone was found a few times. The rearrangement links TRBV9 to TRBJ2-3; 11 positions match TRBD2. The V and J ends lost 5 bases and 7 bases, in that order; junction bases with no gene match: 15. Germline assignment: CDR1 SGDLS and CDR2 YYNGEE. The CDR3 is 17 residues long. The CDR3 loop reads CASSFLAGGPGSNTQYF. For the CDR3, the DNA is TGTGCCAGCAGTTTCCTAGCGGGGGGTCCCGGTAGCAATACGCAGTATTTT.

The rearrangement uses TRBV9 and TRBJ1-1, with D perhaps matching TRBD1 (5 bases). V was pared by 0 bases and J by 3 bases, with 12 bases between. The CDR3 has 15 residues. The germline CDR1 and CDR2 sequences are SGDLS and YYNGEE. The CDR3 here is CASSVDGGRYTEAFF. CDR3 nucleotides: TGTGCCAGCAGCGTAGACGGGGGGAGGTACACTGAAGCTTTCTTT.

The chain is built from TRBV7-9 and TRBJ2-1; weak D call: TRBD1 (5 bases). The CDR3 has 15 amino acids. CDR1 and CDR2 (germline): SEHNR, FQNEAQ (reference sequence). The ends were cut back, 3 bases at V and 3 bases at J, with 12 bases in the middle. The CDR3 region is CASSFLLTDYNEQFF. CDR3 nucleotide sequence: TGTGCCAGCAGCTTCCTATTGACAGACTACAATGAGCAGTTCTTC.